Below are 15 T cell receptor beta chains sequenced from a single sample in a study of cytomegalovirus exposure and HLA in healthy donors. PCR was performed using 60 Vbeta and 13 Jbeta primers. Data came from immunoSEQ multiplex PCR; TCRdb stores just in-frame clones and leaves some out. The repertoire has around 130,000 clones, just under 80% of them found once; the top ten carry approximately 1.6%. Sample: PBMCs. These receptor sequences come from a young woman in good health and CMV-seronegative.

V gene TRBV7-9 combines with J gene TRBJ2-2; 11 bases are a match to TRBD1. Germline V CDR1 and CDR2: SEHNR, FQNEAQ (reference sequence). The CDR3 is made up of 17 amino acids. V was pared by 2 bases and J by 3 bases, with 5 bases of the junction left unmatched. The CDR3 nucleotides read TGTGCCAGCAGCTTAACTCCGGGACAGGGGGACACCGGGGAGCTGTTTTTT. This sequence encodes CASSLTPGQGDTGELFF. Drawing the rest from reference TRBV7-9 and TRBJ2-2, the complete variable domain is DTGVSQNPRHKITKRGQNVTFRCDPISEHNRLYWYRQTLGQGPEFLTYFQNEAQLEKSRLLSDRFSAERPKGSFSTLEIQRTEQGDSAMYLCASSLTPGQGDTGELFFGEGSRLTVL.

CDR3 coding DNA: TGTGCCAGCAGGGCTAGCGGGGCTCATGAGCAGTTCTTC. It translates to CASRASGAHEQFF. V usage is TRBV5-4 and J usage is TRBJ2-1; 9 bases align to TRBD2. There are 13 residues in the CDR3. J was trimmed by 8 bases and V by 5 bases; bases with no gene match: 5. From germline, CDR1 is SGHNT and CDR2 YYREEE (reference sequence).

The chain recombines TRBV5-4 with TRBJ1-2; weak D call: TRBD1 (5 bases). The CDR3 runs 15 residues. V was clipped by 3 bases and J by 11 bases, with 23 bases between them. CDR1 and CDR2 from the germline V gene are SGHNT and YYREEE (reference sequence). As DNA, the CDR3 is TGTGCCAGCAGCTATCCCCGGGGGGTCCCCGGAGGGTACACCTTC. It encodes CASSYPRGVPGGYTF. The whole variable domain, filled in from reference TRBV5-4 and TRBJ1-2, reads ETGVTQSPTHLIKTRGQQVTLRCSSQSGHNTVSWYQQALGQGPQFIFQYYREEENGRGNFPPRFSGLQFPNYSSELNVNALELDDSALYLCASSYPRGVPGGYTFGSGTRLTVV.

The CDR3 DNA is TGTGCCAGTAGCCGCCGGACTAGCGGGAACGTCAATGAGCAGTTCTTC. Translated: CASSRRTSGNVNEQFF. The genes are TRBV19 and TRBJ2-1; TRBD2 aligns across 12 bases. The CDR3 consists of 16 residues. Germline CDR1 is LNHDA and CDR2 is SQIVND (reference sequence). Trimming removed 6 bases from V and 6 bases from J; junction bases left unmatched: 9.

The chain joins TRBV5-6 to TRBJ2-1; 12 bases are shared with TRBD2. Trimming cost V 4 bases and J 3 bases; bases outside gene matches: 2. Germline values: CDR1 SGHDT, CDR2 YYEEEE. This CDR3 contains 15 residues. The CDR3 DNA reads TGTGCCAGCAGCCCGACTAGCGGGAGCTACAATGAGCAGTTCTTC. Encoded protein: CASSPTSGSYNEQFF.

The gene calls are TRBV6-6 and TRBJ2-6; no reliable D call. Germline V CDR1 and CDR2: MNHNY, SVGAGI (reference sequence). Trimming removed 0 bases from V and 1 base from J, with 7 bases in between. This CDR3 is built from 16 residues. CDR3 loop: CASSYSTSSGANVLTF. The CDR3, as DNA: TGTGCCAGCAGTTACTCGACATCTTCTGGGGCCAACGTCCTGACTTTC.

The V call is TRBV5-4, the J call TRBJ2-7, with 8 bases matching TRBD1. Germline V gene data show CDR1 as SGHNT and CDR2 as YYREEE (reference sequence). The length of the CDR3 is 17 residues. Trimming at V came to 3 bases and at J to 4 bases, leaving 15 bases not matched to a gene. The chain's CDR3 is CASSSLRSQGASYEQYF. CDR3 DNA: TGTGCCAGCAGCTCCTTGCGTAGTCAGGGGGCTTCGTACGAGCAGTACTTC.

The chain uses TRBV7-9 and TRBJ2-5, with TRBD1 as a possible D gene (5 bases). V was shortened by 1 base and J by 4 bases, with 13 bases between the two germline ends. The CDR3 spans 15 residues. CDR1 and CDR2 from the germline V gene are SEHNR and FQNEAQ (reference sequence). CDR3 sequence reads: CASSLGFQGGETQYF. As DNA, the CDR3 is TGTGCCAGCAGCTTAGGTTTCCAGGGCGGAGAGACCCAGTACTTC.

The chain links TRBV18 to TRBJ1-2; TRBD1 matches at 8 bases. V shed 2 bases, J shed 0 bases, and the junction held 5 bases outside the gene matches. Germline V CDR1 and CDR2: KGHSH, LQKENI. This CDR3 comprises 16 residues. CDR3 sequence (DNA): TGTGCCAGCTCACCAAGCGGACAGGGAGCTAACTATGGCTACACCTTC. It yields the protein CASSPSGQGANYGYTF.

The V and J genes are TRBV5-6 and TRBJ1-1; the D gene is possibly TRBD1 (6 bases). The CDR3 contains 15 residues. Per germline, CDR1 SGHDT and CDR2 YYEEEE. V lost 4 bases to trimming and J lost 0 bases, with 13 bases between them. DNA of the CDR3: TGTGCCAGCAGCATCGACAGGCTTCTGAACACTGAAGCTTTCTTT. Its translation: CASSIDRLLNTEAFF.

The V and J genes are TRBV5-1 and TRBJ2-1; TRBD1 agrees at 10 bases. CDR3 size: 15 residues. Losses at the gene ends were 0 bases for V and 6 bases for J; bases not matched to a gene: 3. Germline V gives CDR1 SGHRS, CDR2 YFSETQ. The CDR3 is CASSLEGQGPNEQFF. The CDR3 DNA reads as TGCGCCAGCAGCTTGGAGGGACAGGGGCCCAATGAGCAGTTCTTC.

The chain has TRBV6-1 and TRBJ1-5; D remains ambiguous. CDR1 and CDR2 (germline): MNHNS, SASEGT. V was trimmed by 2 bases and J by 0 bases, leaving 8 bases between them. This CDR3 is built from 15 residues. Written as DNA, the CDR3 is TGTGCCAGCAGTGAAAACACAGCTAGCAATCAGCCCCAGCATTTT. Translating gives CASSENTASNQPQHF.

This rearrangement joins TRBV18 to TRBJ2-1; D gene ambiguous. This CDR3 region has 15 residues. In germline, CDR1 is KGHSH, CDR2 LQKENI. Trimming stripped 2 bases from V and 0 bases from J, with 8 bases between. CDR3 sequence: CASSPSVASYNEQFF. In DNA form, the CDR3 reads TGTGCCAGCTCACCAAGTGTGGCCTCCTACAATGAGCAGTTCTTC.

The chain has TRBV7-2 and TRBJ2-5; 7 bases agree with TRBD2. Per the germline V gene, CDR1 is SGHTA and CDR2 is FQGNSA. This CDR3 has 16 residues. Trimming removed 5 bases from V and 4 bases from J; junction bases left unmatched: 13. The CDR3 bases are TGTGCCAGCAGCCCACTAGGCGGGAGTCACTTAGAGACCCAGTACTTC. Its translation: CASSPLGGSHLETQYF. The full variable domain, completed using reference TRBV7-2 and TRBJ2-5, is GAGVSQSPSNKVTEKGKDVELRCDPISGHTALYWYRQSLGQGLEFLIYFQGNSAPDKSGLPSDRFSAERTGGSVSTLTIQRTQQEDSAVYLCASSPLGGSHLETQYFGPGTRLLVL.

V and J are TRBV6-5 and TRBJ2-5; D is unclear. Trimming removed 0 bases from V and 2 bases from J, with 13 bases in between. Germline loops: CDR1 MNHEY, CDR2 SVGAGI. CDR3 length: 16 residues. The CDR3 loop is CASSYSPYSVQETQYF. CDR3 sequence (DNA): TGTGCCAGCAGTTACTCGCCCTACTCGGTTCAAGAGACCCAGTACTTC.